These 9 T cell receptor beta chains came from one sample sequenced in a study of spatial heterogeneity in lung cancer. Time point reported: sample taken at primary tumor resection. In TCRdb, the 5' RACE reads were re-called with MiXCR into one record per CDR3 protein. The sample holds about 48,000 distinct CDR3 sequences; less than 5.5% are singletons and the top ten take 11%. The sequencing here drew on PBMCs, taken at surgery. Receptor source: a male donor with early-stage non-small cell lung cancer.

The CDR3 region is CASSLAPGQGATEAFF. The CDR3 bases are TGTGCCAGCAGCTTAGCGCCGGGACAGGGGGCAACTGAAGCTTTCTTT. This chain joins TRBV7-2 and TRBJ1-1; 12 positions match TRBD1. Germline CDR1 SGHTA, CDR2 FQGNSA. The CDR3 extends over 16 amino acids. Trimming took 0 bases from V and 5 from J; bases not matched to a gene: 4.

In this sample, this clonotype turned up many times. V is TRBV5-1 and J is TRBJ2-1; 10 bases agree with TRBD2. Trimming at V came to 0 bases and at J to 6 bases, leaving 0 bases not matched to a gene. Per germline, CDR1 SGHRS and CDR2 YFSETQ. This CDR3 has 14 amino acids. CDR3 loop: CASSLGTSGNEQFF. The CDR3 nucleotides are TGCGCCAGCAGCTTGGGGACTAGCGGCAATGAGCAGTTCTTC.

This clonotype has ten or more counts. The V gene is TRBV12-3 or TRBV12-4, the J gene TRBJ2-2, with 10 bases fitting TRBD1. The CDR3 is 15 amino acids. V trimming: 6 bases; J trimming: 2 bases; junction bases outside the gene matches: 3. The CDR3, as DNA: TGTGCCAGCAGGGGACAGGGGATAAACACCGGGGAGCTGTTTTTT. Its translation: CASRGQGINTGELFF.

This clonotype was detected a few times. V is TRBV5-1 and J is TRBJ2-5; D is unclear. The CDR3 spans 15 residues. In germline, CDR1 is SGHRS, CDR2 YFSETQ. Trimming pared 2 bases from V and 4 bases from J, leaving 15 bases between. The chain's CDR3 is CASSFRPTPGETQYF. The CDR3 coding sequence is TGCGCCAGCAGCTTCCGGCCCACTCCTGGAGAGACCCAGTACTTC.

This clonotype was detected ten times or more. This chain joins TRBV4-1 and TRBJ1-1; unclear D gene. Germline CDR1 is MGHRA and CDR2 is YSYEKL. V was cut by 4 bases and J by 1 base, with 13 bases left in between. This CDR3 is built from 15 residues. Here the CDR3 reads CASSLMRIRNTEAFF. In DNA, the CDR3 is TGCGCCAGCAGCCTGATGCGAATTAGGAACACTGAAGCTTTCTTT.

This clonotype has a count of ten or more. The genes are TRBV28 and TRBJ2-2; D gene ambiguous. CDR1 and CDR2 from the germline V gene are MDHEN and SYDVKM. The CDR3 runs to 11 residues. The germline V and J ends were trimmed by 6 bases and 5 bases, with 4 bases remaining between them. As DNA, the CDR3 is TGTGCCAGCAGGGTTACCGGGGAGCTGTTTTTT. Its translation: CASRVTGELFF.

This chain uses TRBV5-5 with TRBJ2-1; D gene unclear. The ends were cut back, 1 base at V and 0 bases at J, with 14 bases in the middle. Germline loops: CDR1 SGHKS, CDR2 YYEKEE (reference sequence). The CDR3 length is 17 residues. CDR3 loop: CASSLSDLPSSYNEQFF. In DNA, the CDR3 is TGTGCCAGCAGCTTGTCGGACCTTCCTAGCTCCTACAATGAGCAGTTCTTC.

This clonotype was seen many times. V and J are TRBV20-1 and TRBJ2-7; D call uncertain. CDR1 is DFQATT and CDR2 is SNEGSKA in the germline V gene (reference sequence). The CDR3 sequence is 12 residues long. The V gene lost 2 bases and the J gene lost 0 bases, with 5 bases spanning the gap. The CDR3 sequence: CSARRSSYEQYF. The CDR3 nucleotides read TGCAGTGCTAGAAGGAGCTCCTACGAGCAGTACTTC.

The table lists this clonotype with many counts. The chain combines TRBV4-2 with TRBJ2-5, with D possibly matching TRBD2 (6 bases). The CDR3 consists of 15 residues. The V gene lost 6 bases and the J gene lost 4 bases, with 18 bases spanning the gap. From germline, CDR1 is LGHNA and CDR2 YNFKEQ. The CDR3 region is CASRRYSVGGETQYF. CDR3 sequence (DNA): TGTGCCAGCAGGCGCTATAGCGTCGGGGGAGAGACCCAGTACTTC.